The 18 T cell receptor beta chains given below trace back to one sample, sequenced in a study of identical twins. TCRdb recomputed calls from the 5' RACE reads with MiXCR, one row per CDR3 protein. The table shows approximately 620,000 distinct CDR3 sequences, with 8.5% to 9.5% occurring only once. These data were likewise used in another study, on yellow fever vaccine responses in identical twins.

What was sequenced was PBMCs. The receptors originated from a woman between 18 and 29 years old in good health.

The table lists this clonotype with many counts. V and J are TRBV5-1 and TRBJ2-2; 7 nucleotides match TRBD2. Germline values: CDR1 SGHRS, CDR2 YFSETQ. The CDR3 covers 14 residues. The junction had 5 bases not matched to a gene; V was cut back by 2 bases and J by 7 bases. CDR3 nucleotides: TGCGCCAGCAGCTTCGCGGGAGCGGTCGGGGAGCTGTTTTTT. This translates into CASSFAGAVGELFF. The variable domain in full, with the rest retrieved from reference TRBV5-1 and TRBJ2-2, is KAGVTQTPRYLIKTRGQQVTLSCSPISGHRSVSWYQQTPGQGLQFLFEYFSETQRNKGNFPGRFSGRQFSNSRSEMNVSTLELGDSALYLCASSFAGAVGELFFGEGSRLTVL.

This clonotype was seen ten or more times. J is TRBJ2-2 and V is TRBV4-3, with 8 bases aligning to TRBD1. Trimming took 0 bases from V and 6 from J; bases not matched to a gene: 12. From germline, CDR1 is LGHNA and CDR2 YSLEER. The CDR3 extends over 18 amino acids. The CDR3 is CASSQDAVGRDRPGELFF. CDR3 DNA sequence: TGCGCCAGCAGCCAAGATGCGGTAGGGCGGGACAGGCCCGGGGAGCTGTTTTTT.

In its sample, this clonotype was seen many times. The rearrangement links TRBV7-2 to TRBJ1-2, with a weak D call TRBD1 (5 bases). Germline lookup yields CDR1 SGHTA and CDR2 FQGNSA. Trimming stripped 7 bases from V and 1 base from J, with 13 bases between. The CDR3 runs to 14 residues. The CDR3 sequence is CASNHGTGNYGYTF. The CDR3 region has the DNA TGTGCCAGCAACCATGGGACGGGTAACTATGGCTACACCTTC.

J is TRBJ2-7 and V is TRBV29-1; 7 positions agree with TRBD2. Germline V gives CDR1 SQVTM, CDR2 ANQGSEA. Losses at the gene ends were 0 bases for V and 3 bases for J; bases not matched to a gene: 5. This CDR3 has 14 amino acids. As DNA, the CDR3 is TGCAGCGTTGAAGAGGGGACTACGAGCTACGAGCAGTACTTC. This sequence encodes CSVEEGTTSYEQYF.

This clonotype showed up just a few times. The chain uses TRBV10-3 and TRBJ2-1; 8 bases map to TRBD2. The germline V gene has CDR1 ENHRY and CDR2 SYGVKD. The CDR3 has 17 amino acids. Germline trimming cut 2 bases from V and 4 bases from J; bases unmatched to any gene: 10. The CDR3 loop is CAISETRAGAAYNEQFF. The CDR3 nucleotides read TGTGCCATCAGTGAGACCCGAGCGGGAGCGGCATACAATGAGCAGTTCTTC.

This clonotype has just a few counts. The gene calls are TRBV7-8 and TRBJ2-2; 9 nucleotides agree with TRBD1. The V gene end was trimmed by 6 bases and the J gene end by 4 bases; junction bases not matched to a gene: 9. The CDR3 totals 16 residues. Looked up from germline, CDR1 is SGHVS and CDR2 is FQNEAQ. CDR3 sequence reads: CASSQRQGGLTGELFF. In DNA form, the CDR3 reads TGTGCCAGCAGTCAAAGACAGGGGGGTCTCACCGGGGAGCTGTTTTTT.

The chain couples TRBV3-1 to TRBJ2-5; 7 bases agree with TRBD1. The CDR3 sequence is 16 residues long. Germline lookup yields CDR1 LGHDT and CDR2 YNNKEL (reference sequence). V shed 2 bases, J shed 0 bases, and the junction held 6 bases outside the gene matches. CDR3 in amino acids: CASSQPGQQNQETQYF. In nucleotides, the CDR3 is TGTGCCAGCAGCCAACCGGGACAGCAAAACCAAGAGACCCAGTACTTC.

This clonotype was detected many times. The chain is built from TRBV7-9 and TRBJ2-3, with D unresolved. V was shortened by 6 bases and J by 4 bases, with 17 bases between the two germline ends. The germline gives CDR1 SEHNR, CDR2 FQNEAQ (reference sequence). The CDR3 is made up of 15 amino acids. The CDR3 loop is CASRDGRAPADTQYF. CDR3 coding DNA: TGTGCCAGCAGGGACGGACGGGCCCCGGCAGATACGCAGTATTTT.

The chain uses TRBV5-1 and TRBJ2-1; D perhaps matches TRBD2 (6 bases). V shed 5 bases and J shed 5 bases, with 26 bases lying between them. This CDR3 spans 18 amino acids. Germline CDR1 SGHRS, CDR2 YFSETQ. The CDR3 nucleotides read TGCGCCAGCAGGTCCCGGGCGGTACCGGGACTCGAAGACAATGAGCAGTTCTTC. Encoded protein: CASRSRAVPGLEDNEQFF.

This clonotype showed up many times. The V and J genes are TRBV10-3 and TRBJ2-1; D remains ambiguous. The V end was cut by 3 bases, the J end by 3 bases, with 9 bases between. Per the germline V gene, CDR1 is ENHRY and CDR2 is SYGVKD. There are 14 residues in the CDR3. The CDR3 loop reads CAISDPSVYNEQFF. CDR3 sequence (DNA): TGTGCCATCAGTGACCCCAGCGTCTACAATGAGCAGTTCTTC.

At least ten counts were recorded for this clonotype. The rearrangement joins TRBV11-1 to TRBJ2-1; 15 nucleotides line up with TRBD2. This CDR3 comprises 19 residues. Germline CDR1 reads SGHAT; CDR2 reads FQDESV (reference sequence). The J segment lost 7 bases and the V segment lost 5 bases, leaving 15 bases of the junction unmatched. The CDR3 here is CASSRRITQGLAGGNEQFF. CDR3 nucleotides: TGTGCCAGCAGCCGACGAATAACCCAGGGACTAGCGGGGGGTAATGAGCAGTTCTTC.

J is TRBJ1-1 and V is TRBV19; TRBD1 might be the D (5 bases). The CDR3 contains 15 residues. In germline, CDR1 is LNHDA, CDR2 SQIVND (reference sequence). Trimming pared 6 bases from V and 1 base from J, leaving 15 bases between. The CDR3 is CASRSSSGTNTEAFF. CDR3 in DNA: TGTGCCAGTAGGTCCTCGTCTGGGACGAACACTGAAGCTTTCTTT.

The table lists this clonotype with a few counts. The chain carries TRBV7-2 and TRBJ2-7; D remains ambiguous. The CDR3 has 14 residues. Germline assignment: CDR1 SGHTA and CDR2 FQGNSA. V dropped 4 bases and J dropped 2 bases, with 12 bases sitting between them. CDR3 protein: CASSSASIPYEQYF. The DNA for the CDR3 is TGTGCCAGCAGCTCTGCCTCCATTCCCTACGAGCAGTACTTC.

The chain links TRBV19 to TRBJ2-7, with 8 nucleotides matching TRBD1. The V and J ends lost 9 bases and 2 bases, in that order; junction bases with no gene match: 6. The CDR3 has 13 residues. The germline CDR1 and CDR2 sequences are LNHDA and SQIVND (reference sequence). The CDR3 loop is CASQGAPPYEQYF. The CDR3, as DNA: TGTGCCAGCCAGGGGGCACCACCCTACGAGCAGTACTTC.

This clonotype was found a few times. This chain links TRBV7-2 with TRBJ2-4; 7 positions match TRBD1. CDR1 is SGHTA, CDR2 FQGNSA, per germline. CDR3 length: 12 residues. V lost 5 bases, J lost 15 bases, and 10 bases stayed unmatched. CDR3 residues: CASSRPDRERYF. The CDR3 coding sequence is TGTGCCAGCAGCCGACCCGACAGGGAAAGGTACTTC.

This clonotype came up many times. J is TRBJ2-7 and V is TRBV4-2, with TRBD1 matching over 7 bases. Germline loops: CDR1 LGHNA, CDR2 YNFKEQ. The J segment lost 3 bases and the V segment lost 0 bases, leaving 8 bases of the junction unmatched. The CDR3 is 16 residues long. In DNA form, the CDR3 reads TGTGCCAGCAGCCAAGAAGGGCAGGGGACAGTCTACGAGCAGTACTTC. Translated, it gives CASSQEGQGTVYEQYF.

The chain has TRBV5-1 and TRBJ2-7, with 8 bases fitting TRBD1. This CDR3 is 15 amino acids long. V shed 1 base, J shed 3 bases, and the junction held 6 bases outside the gene matches. Germline CDR1 and CDR2: SGHRS and YFSETQ. CDR3 nucleotide sequence: TGCGCCAGCAGCTTGTGGCAGGGGGCGGACTACGAGCAGTACTTC. It codes for CASSLWQGADYEQYF.

This clonotype was found a few times. The chain recombines TRBV29-1 with TRBJ2-1; D possibly corresponds to TRBD1 (5 bases). Trimming took off 2 bases at V and 4 bases at J, with 12 bases between the two ends. Germline V gene lookup returns CDR1 SQVTM and CDR2 ANQGSEA. This CDR3 is 14 amino acids long. In DNA, the CDR3 is TGCAGCGTTGAAACCCAGGGTCGGTACAATGAGCAGTTCTTC. Residues: CSVETQGRYNEQFF.